A selection of T cell receptor beta chains follows, all from one sample in a study of human T cells and chemical hapten exposure. TCRdb independently ran MiXCR on the RACE reads; one entry per CDR3 protein. Here the sample spans around 35,000 distinct CDR3 sequences, less than 5.5% being singletons. Sample: whole blood. The source of these receptors is a human donor in good health. Some clones in this sample may be carry-over from other donors' samples. CDR3s include the opening cysteine and the closing phenylalanine or tryptophan. D genes are given only for firm matches. Where a row states a size, it is once, few, many or the class of an expanded clone; other rows omit it.

D gene	V gene	clone size	J gene	CDR3 DNA	CDR3 protein
.	TRBV7-9	.	TRBJ1-1	TGTGCCAGTAGGTTGACCGACACTGGAGCTTTCTTT	CASRLTDTGAFF
.	TRBV7-2	medium-sized	TRBJ1-5	TGTGCCAGCAGCTCGGGGGCCCAAAGCCCCCAGCATTTT	CASSSGAQSPQHF
TRBD1	TRBV6-5	.	TRBJ2-6	TGTGCCAGCAGTGGGACAGGCCCCTTCGGGGCCAACGTCCTGACTTTC	CASSGTGPFGANVLTF
.	TRBV6-6	.	TRBJ2-2	TGTGCCAGCAGTTTGAGACGGCGGGAACATCACACCGGGGAGCTGTTTTTT	CASSLRRREHHTGELFF
.	TRBV6-2/TRBV6-3	many	TRBJ2-3	TGTGCCAGCAGTTACCTGGCGGGGACCCTTAGCACAGATACGCAGTATTTT	CASSYLAGTLSTDTQYF
.	TRBV5-5	.	TRBJ2-7	TGTGCCAGCCGGACAGATAAATCCTACGAGCAGTACTTC	CASRTDKSYEQYF
TRBD1	TRBV6-2/TRBV6-3	many	TRBJ1-5	TGTGCCAGCACCTCCCGGGACAGTCGAGGAGTCAATCAGCCCCAGCATTTT	CASTSRDSRGVNQPQHF
TRBD1	TRBV7-9	few	TRBJ2-4	TGTGCCAGCAGCTTAAGTGACAGGGGAAAAAACATTCAGTACTTC	CASSLSDRGKNIQYF
TRBD1	TRBV20-1	few	TRBJ1-6	TGCAGTGCTAGAGATCTTAGGCAGGGGGCATGGTCACCCCTCCACTTT	CSARDLRQGAWSPLHF
.	TRBV12-3/TRBV12-4	few	TRBJ2-7	TGTGCCAGCTCTCCCGAGATTACCCCTTTCCGGCCCTACGAGCAGTACTTC	CASSPEITPFRPYEQYF
.	TRBV5-1	.	TRBJ2-3	TGCGCCAGCAGCTTGGGCCTAACGGAACCAGATACGCAGTATTTT	CASSLGLTEPDTQYF
TRBD2	TRBV7-2	many	TRBJ2-5	TGTGCCAGCAGCTCGGACCCGGGACTAGCGGGAGGGGAAGAGACCCAGTACTTC	CASSSDPGLAGGEETQYF
.	TRBV20-1	many	TRBJ2-7	TGCAGTGCTAGAGAAGGGCAGGGGACCTACGAGCAGTACTTC	CSAREGQGTYEQYF
.	TRBV6-5	many	TRBJ1-6	TGTGCCAGCAGAGAAGGTGGGAATTCACCCCTCCACTTT	CASREGGNSPLHF
.	TRBV30	many	TRBJ2-7	TGTGCCTGTCACCATACTAGGGTCAATTCCTACGAGCAGTACTTC	CACHHTRVNSYEQYF
TRBD1	TRBV16	few	TRBJ1-1	TGTGCCAGCAGCCAATTTAAGACAGGGATCACTGAAGCTTTCTTT	CASSQFKTGITEAFF
.	TRBV20-1	many	TRBJ2-3	TGCACCCCTCCCCTCCTAGCCTTCAGCGGCACAGATACGCAGTATTTT	CTPPLLAFSGTDTQYF
.	TRBV6-2/TRBV6-3	few	TRBJ2-2	TGTGCCAGCAACCTAGGAAGGACCGGGGAGCTGTTTTTT	CASNLGRTGELFF
.	TRBV12-3/TRBV12-4	many	TRBJ2-6	TGTGCCAGCAGTCCTTTGCAGGGAAGGATCCCCTCTGGGGCCAACGTCCTGACTTTC	CASSPLQGRIPSGANVLTF
TRBD1	TRBV4-1	few	TRBJ2-3	TGCGCCAGCAGCCAAGATCTAGTGGACAGGGCCCCAGATACGCAGTATTTT	CASSQDLVDRAPDTQYF
TRBD1	TRBV7-9	many	TRBJ2-2	TGTGCCAGCAGCTTGGGACAGGGGTACACCGGGGAGCTGTTTTTT	CASSLGQGYTGELFF
.	TRBV6-1	.	TRBJ1-5	TGTGCCAGCAGTGAAGGGCGTCAGCCCCAGCATTTT	CASSEGRQPQHF
TRBD2	TRBV28	many	TRBJ2-1	TGTGCCAGCAGTTCCTGGACTAGCGGGAATACGTGGAATGAGCAGTTCTTC	CASSSWTSGNTWNEQFF
.	TRBV6-5	many	TRBJ1-3	TGTGCCAGCACTGAAAGCCAGAGCTCTGGAAACACCATATATTTT	CASTESQSSGNTIYF
.	TRBV7-2	many	TRBJ1-1	TGTGCCAGCAGCTTAAGACCCGCGCGGGATGAAGCTTTCTTT	CASSLRPARDEAFF
.	TRBV9	many	TRBJ1-2	TGTGCCAGCAGCGTAGTCCCACAGGGCCCTGTGGATGGCTACACCTTC	CASSVVPQGPVDGYTF
.	TRBV12-3/TRBV12-4	many	TRBJ1-2	TGTGCCAGCAGTTTAAACCCGCCAGGGGCCTATGGCTACACCTTC	CASSLNPPGAYGYTF
.	TRBV7-6	many	TRBJ1-3	TGTGCCAGCAGCTTACAGGGGATGGCAAACACCATATATTTT	CASSLQGMANTIYF
.	TRBV29-1	many	TRBJ1-3	TGCAGCGTTGAAGAGGGCAGGCTGGCTGGAAACACCATATATTTT	CSVEEGRLAGNTIYF
.	TRBV5-1	many	TRBJ1-4	TGCGCCAGCAGCCTCCTTGGGGGAGTAGGTGAAAAACTGTTTTTT	CASSLLGGVGEKLFF
.	TRBV6-2/TRBV6-3	.	TRBJ1-5	TGTGCCAGCAGCTCTGGGGGCAGTGGAAGCAATCAGCCCCAGCATTTT	CASSSGGSGSNQPQHF
TRBD2	TRBV20-1	many	TRBJ2-3	TGCAGTGCTAGGCGGGGGAAGACAGATACGCAGTATTTT	CSARRGKTDTQYF
.	TRBV28	many	TRBJ1-1	TGTGCCAGCAGTTTCCCGGGGGTTGCGGGCACTGAAGCTTTCTTT	CASSFPGVAGTEAFF
.	TRBV29-1	few	TRBJ2-3	TGCAGCGTTGAGGGCCCGTCAGATACGCAGTATTTT	CSVEGPSDTQYF
.	TRBV29-1	many	TRBJ1-1	TGCAGCGTTCAGGGTAAGGGCACTGAAGCTTTCTTT	CSVQGKGTEAFF
TRBD1	TRBV27	many	TRBJ1-5	TGTGCCAGCACGACAGGGTTGAATCAGCCCCAGCATTTT	CASTTGLNQPQHF
.	TRBV28	many	TRBJ1-4	TGTGCCACCTGTTTGGGGATTAATGAAAAACTGTTTTTT	CATCLGINEKLFF
.	TRBV29-1	many	TRBJ1-2	TGCAGCGTTGTCCGGTTTGAGGGTGGCTACACCTTC	CSVVRFEGGYTF
.	TRBV7-9	.	TRBJ1-1	TGTGCCAGCAGCCCCCAGCAGTTGAACACTGAAGCTTTCTTT	CASSPQQLNTEAFF
TRBD2	TRBV4-2	many	TRBJ2-1	TGTGCCAGCAGCCACCGGGGGGTGGCGAATGAGCAGTTCTTC	CASSHRGVANEQFF
.	TRBV7-2	many	TRBJ2-6	TGTGCCAGCAGCTTAGGGTTCTCTGGGGCCAACGTCCTGACTTTC	CASSLGFSGANVLTF
.	TRBV6-6	few	TRBJ1-3	TGTGCCAGCAGTTACCTTTCCCTCAACTCTGGAAACACCATATATTTT	CASSYLSLNSGNTIYF
.	TRBV2	many	TRBJ1-1	TGTGCCAGCACCACAACCGGGACTTTCAACACTGAAGCTTTCTTT	CASTTTGTFNTEAFF
TRBD1	TRBV10-2	many	TRBJ2-3	TGCGCCAGCAGTGGGGGGTCAAGGACAGGGGCGTCAGATACGCAGTATTTT	CASSGGSRTGASDTQYF
TRBD1	TRBV7-9	.	TRBJ2-3	TGTGCCAGCACCCGGACAGGGCAAGACACAGATACGCAGTATTTT	CASTRTGQDTDTQYF
.	TRBV18	many	TRBJ1-1	TGTGCCAGCTCACCCACGAACACTGAAGCTTTCTTT	CASSPTNTEAFF
.	TRBV20-1	many	TRBJ2-4	TGCAGTGCTTGGGGAATGGCCAAAAACATTCAGTACTTC	CSAWGMAKNIQYF
TRBD2	TRBV5-4	few	TRBJ2-3	TGTGCCAGCAGCTTGGGAGGCGGGAGCGGCACAGATACGCAGTATTTT	CASSLGGGSGTDTQYF
TRBD1	TRBV30	few	TRBJ1-5	TGTGCCTGGAGTCGACAGGGGGGTCTCAATCAGCCCCAGCATTTT	CAWSRQGGLNQPQHF
.	TRBV12-3/TRBV12-4	.	TRBJ1-4	TGTGCCAGCAAACCCGGGACCACTAATGAAAAACTGTTTTTT	CASKPGTTNEKLFF
.	TRBV29-1	many	TRBJ1-1	TGCAGCGCTCAGACAGAAATGAACACTGAAGCTTTCTTT	CSAQTEMNTEAFF
.	TRBV7-9	many	TRBJ1-2	TGTGCCAGCAGCCGCCGTGGAGGGAACTATGGCTACACCTTC	CASSRRGGNYGYTF
TRBD2	TRBV28	many	TRBJ2-1	TGTGCCAGCAGTTTTAGCGGGAGGGTCCTAGGTGAGCAGTTCTTC	CASSFSGRVLGEQFF
.	TRBV13	many	TRBJ2-5	TGTGCCAGCCAGAGGTGGCCAGAGACCCAGTACTTC	CASQRWPETQYF
.	TRBV2	few	TRBJ2-5	TGTGCCAGCAGTGAACAGGGGAAGGAGACCCAGTACTTC	CASSEQGKETQYF
.	TRBV20-1	.	TRBJ2-5	TGCAGTGTCACAGGTTACCAAGGTCGGTTGCAAGAGACCCAGTACTTC	CSVTGYQGRLQETQYF
.	TRBV28	many	TRBJ2-3	TGTGCCAGCAGTTCCTCCGCAATTGGCGCAGGAGGAGATACGCAGTATTTT	CASSSSAIGAGGDTQYF
TRBD2	TRBV10-3	many	TRBJ2-1	TGTGCCATCAGTCCCGGACTAGCAGACTACAATGAGCAGTTCTTC	CAISPGLADYNEQFF
TRBD1	TRBV20-1	few	TRBJ2-1	TGCAGTGCTAAAAGGACAGGGGAAGACTATGGATCCTACAATGAGCAGTTCTTC	CSAKRTGEDYGSYNEQFF